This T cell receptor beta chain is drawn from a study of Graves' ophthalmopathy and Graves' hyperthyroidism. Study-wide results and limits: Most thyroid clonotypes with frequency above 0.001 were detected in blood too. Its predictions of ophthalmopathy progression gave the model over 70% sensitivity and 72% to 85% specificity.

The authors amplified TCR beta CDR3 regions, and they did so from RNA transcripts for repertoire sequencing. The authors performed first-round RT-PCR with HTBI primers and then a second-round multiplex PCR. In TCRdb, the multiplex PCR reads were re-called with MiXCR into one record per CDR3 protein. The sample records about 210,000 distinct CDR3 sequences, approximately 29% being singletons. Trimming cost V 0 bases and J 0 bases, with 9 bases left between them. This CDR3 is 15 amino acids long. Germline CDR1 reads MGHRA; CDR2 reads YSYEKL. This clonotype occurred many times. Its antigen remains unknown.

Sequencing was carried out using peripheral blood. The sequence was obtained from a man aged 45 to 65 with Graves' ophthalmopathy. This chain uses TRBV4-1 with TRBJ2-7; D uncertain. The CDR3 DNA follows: TGCGCCAGCAGCCAAGAGGCGCGGCGCTCCTACGAGCAGTACTTC. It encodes CASSQEARRSYEQYF.